This T cell receptor (beta chain) originates from a study of OX40 agonist ivuxolimab in advanced cancers. About the research overall: The treatment was a fully human IgG2 OX40 agonist, ivuxolimab. Findings of the study overall: Expanded clones were, on average, more numerous among CD8+ T cells than CD4+.

CDR1 is MNHNY, CDR2 SVGAGI, per germline (reference sequence). This CDR3 is 16 amino acids long. Trimming took off 4 bases at V and 3 bases at J, with 18 bases between the two ends. Notes on this clone: Its matching antigen is unknown.

The method was immunoSEQ multiplex PCR; TCRdb's version includes in-frame clones alone and lacks a portion of them. The sample comprises 53,000 or so clones, about 86% of which are singletons, and roughly 13% rests with the top ten. This rearrangement joins TRBV6-6 to TRBJ1-1, with a tentative D call TRBD1 (5 bases). The receptor was derived from an adult with an advanced solid tumor such as melanoma, head and neck, liver or kidney cancer. Source: CD4+ or CD8+ T cells sorted from blood, taken in a trial of the OX40 agonist ivuxolimab. The CDR3 region is CASSSRDGRGDTEAFF. The CDR3 nucleotides are TGTGCCAGCAGTTCTAGGGACGGGAGAGGGGACACTGAAGCTTTCTTT.